This TCR beta chain is from a study of neurological immune-mediated disorders. In its sample, this clonotype was seen many times. The cDNA was synthesized by 5'RACE incorporating 10-nucleotide random UMIs. TCRdb used MiXCR to reprocess the 5' RACE reads, holding one entry per CDR3 protein. In the table there are approximately 40,000 distinct CDR3 sequences, about 4.4% of which are singletons. The germline gives CDR1 SGHRS, CDR2 YFSETQ. With 3 bases removed from V and 0 bases from J, the gap between germline ends came to 9 bases. The CDR3 is made up of 14 amino acids. Among the participants, healthy controls were blood bank volunteers in Maryland, USA.

Sample: CD4+ T cells from blood. This TCR derives from a man younger than 30 in good health. The rearrangement joins TRBV5-1 to TRBJ1-2; D remains unclear. The CDR3 spells CASSYLDTNYGYTF. DNA of the CDR3: TGCGCCAGCAGCTATTTGGATACTAACTATGGCTACACCTTC.